The entry below describes one T cell receptor (beta chain). Its target is not known. The data were obtained in a study of blood T cells in healthy people across ages. Findings and limits, study-wide: When one million T cells were used, diversity estimates were thought to be underestimates. Roughly linear declines in TCR beta diversity per million T cells occurred with age. Naive CD4+ cells and diversity were both higher in long-lived donors than in aged donors. PBMCs went unsorted, and a conclusive naive versus antigen-experienced comparison was therefore prevented.

V dropped 4 bases and J dropped 7 bases, with 15 bases sitting between them. Germline CDR1 and CDR2: SGHKS and YYEKEE (reference sequence). This CDR3 is built from 13 residues. The authors ran a second PCR of about 7 to 12 cycles using a sample-barcoded 5' primer and a J-beta primer mix. Using its own MiXCR run on the 5' RACE reads, TCRdb lists one record per CDR3 protein. The sample carries around 1,700,000 distinct CDR3 sequences, under 30% recorded once. Material: blood. The TCR originated in a woman aged 30 to 39 in good health. The chain links TRBV5-5 to TRBJ2-7, with D unclear. In DNA form, the CDR3 reads TGTGCCAGCAGCCCCTCGAATACCCGGGAGCAGTACTTC. Amino acids: CASSPSNTREQYF.